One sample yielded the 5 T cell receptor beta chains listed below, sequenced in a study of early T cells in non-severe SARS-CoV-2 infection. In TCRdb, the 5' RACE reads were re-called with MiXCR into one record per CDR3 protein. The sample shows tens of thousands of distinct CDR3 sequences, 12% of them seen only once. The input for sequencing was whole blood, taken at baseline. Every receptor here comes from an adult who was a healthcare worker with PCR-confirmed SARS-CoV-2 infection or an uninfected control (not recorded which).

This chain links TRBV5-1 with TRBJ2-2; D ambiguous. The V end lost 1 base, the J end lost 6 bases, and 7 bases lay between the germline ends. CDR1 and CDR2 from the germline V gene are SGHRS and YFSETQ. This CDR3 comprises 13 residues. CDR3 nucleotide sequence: TGCGCCAGCAGCTTGCTGGTCGCCGGGGAGCTGTTTTTT. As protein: CASSLLVAGELFF. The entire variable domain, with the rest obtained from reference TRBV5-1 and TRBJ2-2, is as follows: KAGVTQTPRYLIKTRGQQVTLSCSPISGHRSVSWYQQTPGQGLQFLFEYFSETQRNKGNFPGRFSGRQFSNSRSEMNVSTLELGDSALYLCASSLLVAGELFFGEGSRLTVL.

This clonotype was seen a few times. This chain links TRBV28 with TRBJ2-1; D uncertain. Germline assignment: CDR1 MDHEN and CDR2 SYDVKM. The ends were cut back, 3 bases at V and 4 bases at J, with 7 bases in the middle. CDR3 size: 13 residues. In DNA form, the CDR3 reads TGTGCCAGCAGTTTTGACGGATACAATGAGCAGTTCTTC. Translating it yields CASSFDGYNEQFF. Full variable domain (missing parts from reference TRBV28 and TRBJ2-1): DVKVTQSSRYLVKRTGEKVFLECVQDMDHENMFWYRQDPGLGLRLIYFSYDVKMKEKGDIPEGYSVSREKKERFSLILESASTNQTSMYLCASSFDGYNEQFFGPGTRLTVL.

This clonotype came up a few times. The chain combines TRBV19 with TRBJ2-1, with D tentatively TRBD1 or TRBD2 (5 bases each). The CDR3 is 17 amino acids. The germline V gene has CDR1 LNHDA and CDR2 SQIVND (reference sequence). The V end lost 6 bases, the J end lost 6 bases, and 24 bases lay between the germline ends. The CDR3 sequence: CASRLSGTPKGRNEQFF. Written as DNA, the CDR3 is TGTGCCAGTAGATTATCCGGGACCCCAAAAGGGCGCAATGAGCAGTTCTTC.

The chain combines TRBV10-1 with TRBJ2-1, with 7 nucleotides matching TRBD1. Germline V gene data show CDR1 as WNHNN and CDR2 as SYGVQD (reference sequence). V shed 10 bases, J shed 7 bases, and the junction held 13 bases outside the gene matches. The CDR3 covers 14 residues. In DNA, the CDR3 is TGCGCCACCGCCGGTGAGGGGGCATGGAATGAGCAGTTCTTC. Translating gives CATAGEGAWNEQFF.

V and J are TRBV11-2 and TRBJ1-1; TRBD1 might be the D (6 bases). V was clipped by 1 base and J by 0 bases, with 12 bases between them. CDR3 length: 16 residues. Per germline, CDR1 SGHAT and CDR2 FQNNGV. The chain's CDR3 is CASSLVQGVMNTEAFF. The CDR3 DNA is TGTGCCAGCAGCTTAGTACAGGGTGTGATGAACACTGAAGCTTTCTTT.